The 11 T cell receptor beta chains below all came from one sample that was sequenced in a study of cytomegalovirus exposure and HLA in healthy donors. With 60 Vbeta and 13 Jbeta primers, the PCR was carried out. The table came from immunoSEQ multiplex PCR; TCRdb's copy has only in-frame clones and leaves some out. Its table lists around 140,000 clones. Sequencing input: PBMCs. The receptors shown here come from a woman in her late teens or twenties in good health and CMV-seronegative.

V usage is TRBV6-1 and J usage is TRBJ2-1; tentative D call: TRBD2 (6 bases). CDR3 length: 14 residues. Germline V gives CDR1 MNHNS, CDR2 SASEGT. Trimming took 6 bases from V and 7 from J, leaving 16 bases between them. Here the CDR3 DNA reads TGTGCCAGCAGCCGGGACTCCGGACCGAATGAGCAGTTCTTC. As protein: CASSRDSGPNEQFF.

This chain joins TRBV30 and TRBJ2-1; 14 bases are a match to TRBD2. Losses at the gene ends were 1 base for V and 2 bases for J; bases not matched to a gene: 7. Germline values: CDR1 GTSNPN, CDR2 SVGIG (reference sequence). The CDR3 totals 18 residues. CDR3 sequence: CAWSGATSGRAPYNEQFF. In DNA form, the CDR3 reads TGTGCCTGGAGTGGGGCGACTAGCGGGAGGGCCCCCTACAATGAGCAGTTCTTC.

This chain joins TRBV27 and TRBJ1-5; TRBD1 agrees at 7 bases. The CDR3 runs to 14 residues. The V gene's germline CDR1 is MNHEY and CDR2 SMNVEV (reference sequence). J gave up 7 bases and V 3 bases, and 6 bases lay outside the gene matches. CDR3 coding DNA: TGTGCCAGCAGTTTTGGGTCAGGGGGACAGCCCCAGCATTTT. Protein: CASSFGSGGQPQHF.

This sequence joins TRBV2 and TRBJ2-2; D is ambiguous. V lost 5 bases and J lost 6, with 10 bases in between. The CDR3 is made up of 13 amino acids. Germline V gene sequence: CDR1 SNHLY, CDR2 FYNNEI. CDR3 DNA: TGTGCCAGCAGTCTTCATGGGCCCGGGGAGCTGTTTTTT. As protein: CASSLHGPGELFF. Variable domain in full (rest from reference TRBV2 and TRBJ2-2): EPEVTQTPSHQVTQMGQEVILRCVPISNHLYFYWYRQILGQKVEFLVSFYNNEISEKSEIFDDQFSVERPDGSNFTLKIRSTKLEDSAMYFCASSLHGPGELFFGEGSRLTVL.

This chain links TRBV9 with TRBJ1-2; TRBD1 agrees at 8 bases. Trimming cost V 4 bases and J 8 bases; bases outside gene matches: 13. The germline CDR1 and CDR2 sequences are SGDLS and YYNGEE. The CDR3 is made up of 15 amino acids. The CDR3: CASSLLGQGAHGYTF. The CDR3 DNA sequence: TGTGCCAGCAGCCTCCTGGGGCAGGGGGCGCACGGCTACACCTTC.

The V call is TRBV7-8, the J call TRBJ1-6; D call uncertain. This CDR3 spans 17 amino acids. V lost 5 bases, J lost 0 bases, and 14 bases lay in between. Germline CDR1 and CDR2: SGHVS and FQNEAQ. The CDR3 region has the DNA TGTGCCAGCAGCCCACATCGGAGGATCTCCTATAATTCACCCCTCCACTTT. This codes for CASSPHRRISYNSPLHF.

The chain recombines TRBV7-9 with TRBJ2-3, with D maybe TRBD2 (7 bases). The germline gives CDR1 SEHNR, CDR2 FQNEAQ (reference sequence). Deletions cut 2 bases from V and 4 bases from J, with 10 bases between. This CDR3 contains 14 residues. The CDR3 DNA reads TGTGCCAGCAGCTTAAGGGAGGGGGCAGATACGCAGTATTTT. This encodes CASSLREGADTQYF.

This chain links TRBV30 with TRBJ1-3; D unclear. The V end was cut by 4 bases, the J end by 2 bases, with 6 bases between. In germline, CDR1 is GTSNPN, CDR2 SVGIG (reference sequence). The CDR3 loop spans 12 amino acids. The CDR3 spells CAWKRAGNTIYF. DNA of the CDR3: TGTGCCTGGAAGAGGGCTGGAAACACCATATATTTT.

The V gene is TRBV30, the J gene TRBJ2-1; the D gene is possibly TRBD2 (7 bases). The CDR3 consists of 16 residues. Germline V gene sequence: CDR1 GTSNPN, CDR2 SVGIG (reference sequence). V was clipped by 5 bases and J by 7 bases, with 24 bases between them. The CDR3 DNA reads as TGTGCCTGGCTTGGGGGGGCTAAGGGGACCCTTAATGAGCAGTTCTTC. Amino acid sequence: CAWLGGAKGTLNEQFF. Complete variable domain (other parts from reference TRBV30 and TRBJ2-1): SQTIHQWPATLVQPVGSPLSLECTVEGTSNPNLYWYRQAAGRGLQLLFYSVGIGQISSEVPQNLSASRPQDRQFILSSKKLLLSDSGFYLCAWLGGAKGTLNEQFFGPGTRLTVL.

The CDR3 sequence is CASRTGDYGYTF. The CDR3 DNA sequence: TGTGCCAGCAGGACAGGGGACTATGGCTACACCTTC. The V gene is TRBV6-6, the J gene TRBJ1-2; 8 bases match TRBD1. Germline CDR1 reads MNHNY; CDR2 reads SVGAGI (reference sequence). This CDR3 comprises 12 residues. V dropped 6 bases and J dropped 3; count of bases not matched to a gene: 0.

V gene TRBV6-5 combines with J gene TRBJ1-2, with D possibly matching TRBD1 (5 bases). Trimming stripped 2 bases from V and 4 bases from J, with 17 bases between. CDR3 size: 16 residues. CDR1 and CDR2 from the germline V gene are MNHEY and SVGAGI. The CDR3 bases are TGTGCCAGCAGTTACGATGGGGCAGTTTCCCTCTATGGCTACACCTTC. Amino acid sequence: CASSYDGAVSLYGYTF.